Given below is one TCR beta chain in context. TCRdb reprocessed the 5' RACE reads with MiXCR, giving one entry per CDR3 protein. In the table there are 1.5 million to 2 million distinct CDR3 sequences, 32% of which are singletons. These data are taken from a study of identical twins. The V end lost 6 bases, the J end lost 7 bases, and 19 bases lay between the germline ends. CDR3 length equals 15 residues. Germline V gene lookup returns CDR1 MDHEN and CDR2 SYDVKM. The V and J genes are TRBV28 and TRBJ2-1; D assignment may be TRBD1 or TRBD2 (6 bases each). This clonotype originated in a newborn girl in good health. Sequencing was performed on cord blood. The chain's CDR3 is CASSPGLGGGNEQFF. DNA for the CDR3: TGTGCCAGCAGCCCCGGCCTCGGAGGGGGGAATGAGCAGTTCTTC. Full variable domain (rest looked up from reference TRBV28 and TRBJ2-1): DVKVTQSSRYLVKRTGEKVFLECVQDMDHENMFWYRQDPGLGLRLIYFSYDVKMKEKGDIPEGYSVSREKKERFSLILESASTNQTSMYLCASSPGLGGGNEQFFGPGTRLTVL.